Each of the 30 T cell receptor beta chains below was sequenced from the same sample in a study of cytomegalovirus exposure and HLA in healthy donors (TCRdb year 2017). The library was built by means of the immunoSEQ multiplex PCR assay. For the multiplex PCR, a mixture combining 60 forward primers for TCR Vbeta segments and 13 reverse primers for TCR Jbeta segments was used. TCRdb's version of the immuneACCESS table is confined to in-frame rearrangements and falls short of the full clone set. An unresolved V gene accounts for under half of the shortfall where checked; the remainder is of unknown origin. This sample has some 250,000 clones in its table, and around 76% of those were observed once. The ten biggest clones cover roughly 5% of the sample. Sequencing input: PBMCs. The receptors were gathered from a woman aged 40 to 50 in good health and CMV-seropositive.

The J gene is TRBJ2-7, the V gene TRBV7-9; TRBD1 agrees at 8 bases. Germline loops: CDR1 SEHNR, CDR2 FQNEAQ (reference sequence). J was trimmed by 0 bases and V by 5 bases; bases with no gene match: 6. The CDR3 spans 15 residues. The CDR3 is CASSTGDRGSYEQYF. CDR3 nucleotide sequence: TGTGCCAGCAGCACAGGTGACAGGGGCTCCTACGAGCAGTACTTC. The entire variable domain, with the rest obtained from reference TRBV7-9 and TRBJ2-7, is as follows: DTGVSQNPRHKITKRGQNVTFRCDPISEHNRLYWYRQTLGQGPEFLTYFQNEAQLEKSRLLSDRFSAERPKGSFSTLEIQRTEQGDSAMYLCASSTGDRGSYEQYFGPGTRLTVT.

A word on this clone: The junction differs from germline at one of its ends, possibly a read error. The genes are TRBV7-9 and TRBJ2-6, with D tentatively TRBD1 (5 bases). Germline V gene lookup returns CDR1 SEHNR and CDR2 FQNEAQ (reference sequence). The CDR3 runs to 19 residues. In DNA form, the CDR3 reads TGTTCCAGCAGCAATCCCGCGCAGGGCGTTTTCTCTGGGGCCAACGTCCTGACTTTC. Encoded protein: CSSSNPAQGVFSGANVLTF. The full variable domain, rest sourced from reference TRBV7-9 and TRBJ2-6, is DTGVSQNPRHKITKRGQNVTFRCDPISEHNRLYWYRQTLGQGPEFLTYFQNEAQLEKSRLLSDRFSAERPKGSFSTLEIQRTEQGDSAMYLCSSSNPAQGVFSGANVLTFGAGSRLTVL.

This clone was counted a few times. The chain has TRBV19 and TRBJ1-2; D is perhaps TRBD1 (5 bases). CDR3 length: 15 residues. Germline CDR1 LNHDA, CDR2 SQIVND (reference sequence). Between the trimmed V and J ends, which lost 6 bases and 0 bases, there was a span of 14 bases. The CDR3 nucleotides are TGTGCCAGTAGCCAAAAGGACACGGCTAACTATGGCTACACCTTC. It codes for CASSQKDTANYGYTF.

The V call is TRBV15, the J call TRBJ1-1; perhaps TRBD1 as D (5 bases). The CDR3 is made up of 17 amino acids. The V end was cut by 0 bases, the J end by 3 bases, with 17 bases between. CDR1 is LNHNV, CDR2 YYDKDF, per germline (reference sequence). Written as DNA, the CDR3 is TGTGCCACCAGCAGAGAGGTTGCAGCCCCGGGGGACACTGAAGCTTTCTTT. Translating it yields CATSREVAAPGDTEAFF.

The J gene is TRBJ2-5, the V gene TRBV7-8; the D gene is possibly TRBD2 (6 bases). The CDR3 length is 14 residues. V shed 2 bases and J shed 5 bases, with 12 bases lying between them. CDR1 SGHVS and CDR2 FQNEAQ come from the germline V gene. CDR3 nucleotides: TGTGCCAGCAGCTTAATGTGGGGGAGGGAGACCCAGTACTTC. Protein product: CASSLMWGRETQYF.

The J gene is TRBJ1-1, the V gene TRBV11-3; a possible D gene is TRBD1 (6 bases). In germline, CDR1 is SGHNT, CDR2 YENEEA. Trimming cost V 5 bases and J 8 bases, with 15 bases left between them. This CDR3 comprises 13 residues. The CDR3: CASSPRAGAEAFF. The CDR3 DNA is TGTGCCAGCAGCCCCCGGGCAGGGGCAGAAGCTTTCTTT.

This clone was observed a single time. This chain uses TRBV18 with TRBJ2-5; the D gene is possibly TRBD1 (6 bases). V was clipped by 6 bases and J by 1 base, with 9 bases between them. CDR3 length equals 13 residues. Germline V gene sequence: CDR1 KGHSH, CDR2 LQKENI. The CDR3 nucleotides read TGTGCCAGCTCCTGGGACACCCAAGAGACCCAGTACTTC. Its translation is CASSWDTQETQYF.

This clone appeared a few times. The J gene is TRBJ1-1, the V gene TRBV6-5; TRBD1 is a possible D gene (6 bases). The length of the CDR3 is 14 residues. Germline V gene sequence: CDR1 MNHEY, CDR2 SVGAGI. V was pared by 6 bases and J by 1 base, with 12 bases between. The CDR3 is CASSRGQKNTEAFF. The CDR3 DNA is TGTGCCAGCAGCCGAGGACAGAAGAACACTGAAGCTTTCTTT.

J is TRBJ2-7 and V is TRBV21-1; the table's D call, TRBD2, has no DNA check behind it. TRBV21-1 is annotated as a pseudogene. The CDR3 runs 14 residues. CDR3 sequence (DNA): TGTGCCAGCAGCGGGACTACCCCAGGCAACGAGCAGTACTTC. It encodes CASSGTTPGNEQYF.

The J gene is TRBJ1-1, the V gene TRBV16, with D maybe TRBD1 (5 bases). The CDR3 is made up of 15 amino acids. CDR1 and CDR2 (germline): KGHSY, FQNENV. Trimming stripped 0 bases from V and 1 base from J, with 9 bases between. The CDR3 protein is CASSQSGEGNTEAFF. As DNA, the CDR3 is TGTGCCAGCAGCCAATCGGGGGAGGGGAACACTGAAGCTTTCTTT.

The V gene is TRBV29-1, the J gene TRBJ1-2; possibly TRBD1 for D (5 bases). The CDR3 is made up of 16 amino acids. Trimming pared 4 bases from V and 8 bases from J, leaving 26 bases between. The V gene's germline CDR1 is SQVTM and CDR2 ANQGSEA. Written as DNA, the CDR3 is TGCAGCGTTGTGTCCTCCAGGTGGGGCGGGGGAGAAGGCTACACCTTC. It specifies CSVVSSRWGGGEGYTF.

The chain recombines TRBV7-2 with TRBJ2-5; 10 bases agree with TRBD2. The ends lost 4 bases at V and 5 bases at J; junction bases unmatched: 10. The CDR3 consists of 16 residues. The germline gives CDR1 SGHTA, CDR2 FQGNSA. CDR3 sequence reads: CASSWETSGRGETQYF. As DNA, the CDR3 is TGTGCCAGCAGCTGGGAAACGAGCGGGAGGGGGGAGACCCAGTACTTC.

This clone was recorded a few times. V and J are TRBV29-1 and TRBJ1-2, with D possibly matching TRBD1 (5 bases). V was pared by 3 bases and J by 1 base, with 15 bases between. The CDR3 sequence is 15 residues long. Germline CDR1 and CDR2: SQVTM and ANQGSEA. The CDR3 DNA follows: TGCAGCGTTGATTTCCAGGGAGGAGGTAACTATGGCTACACCTTC. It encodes CSVDFQGGGNYGYTF.

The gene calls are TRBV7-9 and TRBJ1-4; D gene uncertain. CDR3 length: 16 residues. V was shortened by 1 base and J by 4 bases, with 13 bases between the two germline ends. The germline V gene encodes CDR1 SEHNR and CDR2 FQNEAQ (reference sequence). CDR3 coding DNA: TGTGCCAGCAGCTTAGTCCCAGGAAAGCTTAATGAAAAACTGTTTTTT. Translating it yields CASSLVPGKLNEKLFF.

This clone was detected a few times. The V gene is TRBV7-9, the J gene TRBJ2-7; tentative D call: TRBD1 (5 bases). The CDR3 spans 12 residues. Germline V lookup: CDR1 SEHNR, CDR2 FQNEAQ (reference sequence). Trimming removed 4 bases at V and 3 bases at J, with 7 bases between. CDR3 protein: CASSSGYYEQYF. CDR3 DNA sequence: TGTGCCAGCAGCTCAGGGTACTACGAGCAGTACTTC.

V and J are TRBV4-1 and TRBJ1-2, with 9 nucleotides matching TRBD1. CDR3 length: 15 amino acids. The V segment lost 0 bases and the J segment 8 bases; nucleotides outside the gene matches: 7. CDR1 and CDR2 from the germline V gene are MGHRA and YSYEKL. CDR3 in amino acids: CASSQEGGQGRGYTF. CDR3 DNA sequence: TGCGCCAGCAGCCAAGAGGGGGGACAGGGTCGCGGCTACACCTTC.

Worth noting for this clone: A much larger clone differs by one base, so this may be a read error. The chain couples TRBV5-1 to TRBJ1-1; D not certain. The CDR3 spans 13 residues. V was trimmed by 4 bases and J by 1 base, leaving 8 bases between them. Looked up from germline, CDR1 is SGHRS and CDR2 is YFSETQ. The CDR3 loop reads CASSPYRNTEAFF. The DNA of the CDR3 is TGCGCCAGCAGCCCCTATAGGAACACTGAAGCTTTCTTT.

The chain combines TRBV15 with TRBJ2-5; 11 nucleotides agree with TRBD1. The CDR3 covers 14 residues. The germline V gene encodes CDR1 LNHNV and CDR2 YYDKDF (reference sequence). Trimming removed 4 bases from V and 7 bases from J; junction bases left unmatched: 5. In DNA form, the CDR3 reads TGTGCCACCAGCATAAGGACAGGGGGCGCGACCCAGTACTTC. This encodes CATSIRTGGATQYF.

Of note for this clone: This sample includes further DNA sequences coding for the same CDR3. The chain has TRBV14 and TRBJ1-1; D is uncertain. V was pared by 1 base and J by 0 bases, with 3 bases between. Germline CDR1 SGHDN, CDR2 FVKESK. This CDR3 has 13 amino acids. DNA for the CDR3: TGTGCCAGCAGCCAAGTTATGAACACTGAAGCTTTCTTT. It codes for CASSQVMNTEAFF.

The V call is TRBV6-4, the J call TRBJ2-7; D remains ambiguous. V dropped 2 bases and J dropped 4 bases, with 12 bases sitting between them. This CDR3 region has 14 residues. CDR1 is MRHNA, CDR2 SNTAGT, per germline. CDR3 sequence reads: CASSDATLEYEQYF. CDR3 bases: TGTGCCAGCAGTGACGCCACGTTAGAGTACGAGCAGTACTTC.

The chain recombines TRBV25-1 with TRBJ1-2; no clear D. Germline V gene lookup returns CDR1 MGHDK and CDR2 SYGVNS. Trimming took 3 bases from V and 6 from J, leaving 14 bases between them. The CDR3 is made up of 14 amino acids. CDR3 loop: CASSDPTEPHGYTF. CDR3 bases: TGTGCCAGCAGTGATCCAACAGAACCACATGGCTACACCTTC.

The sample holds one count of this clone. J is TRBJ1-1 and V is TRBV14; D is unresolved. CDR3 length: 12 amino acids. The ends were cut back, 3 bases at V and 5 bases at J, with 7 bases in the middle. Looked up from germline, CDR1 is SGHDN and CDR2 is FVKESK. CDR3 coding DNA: TGTGCCAGCAGCCATGTGCGAACTGAAGCTTTCTTT. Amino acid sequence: CASSHVRTEAFF.

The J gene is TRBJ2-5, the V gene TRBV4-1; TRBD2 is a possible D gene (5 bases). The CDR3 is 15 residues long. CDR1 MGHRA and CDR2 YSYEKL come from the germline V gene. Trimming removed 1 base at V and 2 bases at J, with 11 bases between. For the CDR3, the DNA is TGCGCCAGCAGCCAAGGTATAGCGTATCAAGAGACCCAGTACTTC. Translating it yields CASSQGIAYQETQYF.

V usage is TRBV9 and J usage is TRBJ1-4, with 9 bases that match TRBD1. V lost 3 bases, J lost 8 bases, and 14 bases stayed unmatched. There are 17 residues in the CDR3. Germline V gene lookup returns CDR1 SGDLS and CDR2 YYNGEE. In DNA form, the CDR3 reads TGTGCCAGCAGCGCGTCCCGGGACAGGGTTGACGGCGAAAAACTGTTTTTT. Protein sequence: CASSASRDRVDGEKLFF.

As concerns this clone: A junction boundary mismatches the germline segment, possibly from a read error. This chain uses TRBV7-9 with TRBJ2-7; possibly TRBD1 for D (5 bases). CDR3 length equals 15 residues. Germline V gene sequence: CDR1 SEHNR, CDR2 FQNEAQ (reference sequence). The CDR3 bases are TGTTCCAGCAGCTTAGTCACGGCAGGGTTGGACGAGCAGTACTTC. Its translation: CSSSLVTAGLDEQYF.

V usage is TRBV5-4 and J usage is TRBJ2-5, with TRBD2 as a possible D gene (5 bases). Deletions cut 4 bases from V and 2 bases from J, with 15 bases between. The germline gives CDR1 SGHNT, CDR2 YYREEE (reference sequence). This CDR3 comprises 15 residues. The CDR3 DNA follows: TGTGCCAGCAGCCTACGTTCGGGATCGCAAGAGACCCAGTACTTC. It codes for CASSLRSGSQETQYF. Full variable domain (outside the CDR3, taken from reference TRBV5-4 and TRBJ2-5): ETGVTQSPTHLIKTRGQQVTLRCSSQSGHNTVSWYQQALGQGPQFIFQYYREEENGRGNFPPRFSGLQFPNYSSELNVNALELDDSALYLCASSLRSGSQETQYFGPGTRLLVL.

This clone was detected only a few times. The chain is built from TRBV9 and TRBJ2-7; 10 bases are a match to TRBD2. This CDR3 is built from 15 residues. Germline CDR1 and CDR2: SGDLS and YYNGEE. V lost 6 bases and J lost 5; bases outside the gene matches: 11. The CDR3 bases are TGTGCCAGCACCCCTGGAGCGGGAGGGCCCAACGAGCAGTACTTC. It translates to CASTPGAGGPNEQYF.

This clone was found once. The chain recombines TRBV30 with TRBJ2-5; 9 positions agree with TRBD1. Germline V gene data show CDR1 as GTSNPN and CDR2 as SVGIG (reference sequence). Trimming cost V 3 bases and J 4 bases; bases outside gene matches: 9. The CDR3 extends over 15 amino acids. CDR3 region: CAWSRNRGQGETQYF. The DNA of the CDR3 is TGTGCCTGGAGCCGCAACAGGGGGCAAGGAGAGACCCAGTACTTC.

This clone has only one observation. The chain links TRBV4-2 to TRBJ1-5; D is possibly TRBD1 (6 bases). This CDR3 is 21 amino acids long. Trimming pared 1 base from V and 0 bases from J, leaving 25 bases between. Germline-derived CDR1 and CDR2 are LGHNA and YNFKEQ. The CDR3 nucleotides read TGTGCCAGCAGCCAAGGGTCTCCACTTGGGGGGGCCCTATATAGCAATCAGCCCCAGCATTTT. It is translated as CASSQGSPLGGALYSNQPQHF.

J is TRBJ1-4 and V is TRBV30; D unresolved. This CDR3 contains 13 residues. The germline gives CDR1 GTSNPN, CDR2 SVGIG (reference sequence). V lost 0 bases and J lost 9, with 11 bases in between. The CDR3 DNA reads TGTGCCTGGAGTGTATCAAGCGGAAAAAAACTGTTTTTT. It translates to CAWSVSSGKKLFF. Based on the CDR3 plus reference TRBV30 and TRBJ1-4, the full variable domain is SQTIHQWPATLVQPVGSPLSLECTVEGTSNPNLYWYRQAAGRGLQLLFYSVGIGQISSEVPQNLSASRPQDRQFILSSKKLLLSDSGFYLCAWSVSSGKKLFFGSGTQLSVL.